The entry below gives a single T cell receptor beta chain sequence along with its context. The target antigen is unknown. TCRdb redid the calling of the 5' RACE reads with MiXCR, one entry per CDR3 protein. The sample has about 200,000 distinct CDR3 sequences, roughly 10% seen once. V gave up 5 bases and J gave up 2 bases; unmatched junction bases: 6. There are 15 residues in the CDR3. This entry is derived from a study of identical twins. General study points: Monozygotic twins shared more out-of-frame TCR alpha than recombination models predicted.

Everyone who gave samples was a healthy Caucasian. The specimen was memory (CD45RO+) T cells sorted from blood. V usage is TRBV12-3 or TRBV12-4 and J usage is TRBJ1-5; TRBD1 aligns across 7 bases. The source is a woman under 30 in good health. The CDR3 sequence is CASSQQGRRNQPQHF. CDR3 nucleotide sequence: TGTGCCAGCAGTCAACAGGGGAGGCGCAATCAGCCCCAGCATTTT.